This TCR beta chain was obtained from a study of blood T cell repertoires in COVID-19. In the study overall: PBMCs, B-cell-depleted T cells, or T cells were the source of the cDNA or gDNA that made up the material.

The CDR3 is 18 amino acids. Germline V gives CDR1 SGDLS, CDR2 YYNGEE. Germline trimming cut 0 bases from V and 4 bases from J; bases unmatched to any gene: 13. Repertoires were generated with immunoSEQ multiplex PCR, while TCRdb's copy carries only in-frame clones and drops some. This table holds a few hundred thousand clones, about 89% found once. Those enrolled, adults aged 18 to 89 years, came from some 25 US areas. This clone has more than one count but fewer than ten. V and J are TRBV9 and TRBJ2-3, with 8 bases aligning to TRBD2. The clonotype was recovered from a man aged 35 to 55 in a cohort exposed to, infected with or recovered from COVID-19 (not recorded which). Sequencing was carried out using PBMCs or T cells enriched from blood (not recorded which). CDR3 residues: CASSVARGRAGVPDTQYF. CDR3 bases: TGTGCCAGCAGCGTAGCCCGCGGACGAGCGGGAGTCCCAGATACGCAGTATTTT.